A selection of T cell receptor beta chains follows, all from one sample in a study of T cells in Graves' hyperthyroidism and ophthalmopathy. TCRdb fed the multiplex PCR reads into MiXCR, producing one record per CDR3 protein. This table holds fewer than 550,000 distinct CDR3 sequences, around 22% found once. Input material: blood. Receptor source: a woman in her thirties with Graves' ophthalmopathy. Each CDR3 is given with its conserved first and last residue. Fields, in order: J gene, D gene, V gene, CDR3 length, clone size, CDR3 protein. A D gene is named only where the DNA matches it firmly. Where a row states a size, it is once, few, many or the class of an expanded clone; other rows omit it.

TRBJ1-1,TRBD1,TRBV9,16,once,CASSVDGGQANAEAFF
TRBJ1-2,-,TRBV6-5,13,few,CASSYFSRDGYTF
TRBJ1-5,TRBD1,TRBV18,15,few,CASSPTTGGGQPQHF
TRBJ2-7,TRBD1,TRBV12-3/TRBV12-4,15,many,CASSFLNAGGNEQYF
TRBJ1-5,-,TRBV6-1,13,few,CASSEVGYQPQHF
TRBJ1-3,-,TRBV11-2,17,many,CASSLDYVASSGNTIYF
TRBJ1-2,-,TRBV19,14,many,CASIQATMGDGYTF
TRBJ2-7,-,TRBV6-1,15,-,CASKLTGAAGGEQYF
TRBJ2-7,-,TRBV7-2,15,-,CASSYVATGDYEQYF
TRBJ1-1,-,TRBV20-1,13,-,CSAPVRLDTEAFF
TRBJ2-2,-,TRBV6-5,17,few,CASSYSPTGSNTGELFF
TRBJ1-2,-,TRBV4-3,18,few,CASSQVRVTLGANYGYTF